This T cell receptor (beta chain) emerged from a study of blood T cell repertoires in COVID-19. Turning to the study itself: COVID-19 samples collected from the United States, Italy and Spain covered acute and convalescent phases.

Sequenced by immunoSEQ multiplex PCR; TCRdb stores in-frame clones only, minus some. The data show about 80,000 clones, around 88% seen once. The CDR3 runs 16 residues. Trimming removed 3 bases at V and 7 bases at J, with 22 bases between. Germline V lookup: CDR1 DFQATT, CDR2 SNEGSKA (reference sequence). The V gene is TRBV20-1, the J gene TRBJ1-5, with D perhaps TRBD1 (6 bases). The TCR sequence derives from a woman of 80 years or more with active or convalescent COVID-19. Sequenced input: peripheral blood. In DNA, the CDR3 is TGCAGTGCTAGTCGGTCCGGGTGGTCAGGGGAACAGCCCCAGCATTTT. This sequence encodes CSASRSGWSGEQPQHF.